This is a list of T cell receptor beta chains from one sample in a study of blood T cell repertoires in COVID-19. Method: immunoSEQ multiplex PCR; TCRdb's copy keeps in-frame clones and lacks some. The sample records 120,000 to 150,000 clones, more than 80% being singletons. The sequenced sample consisted of peripheral blood. The receptors derive from a human donor with acute or convalescent COVID-19. The donor label of this sample is uncertain. The CDR3 runs from the conserved cysteine through the conserved F or W. Fields, in order: clone size, D gene, V gene, J gene, CDR3 protein, CDR3 DNA. The D gene is left open where the match is weak. Rows may omit the clone size; those that give it use once, few, many or a size class.

size: NA; D: NA; V: TRBV7-9; J: TRBJ1-2; CDR3: CASSQVAGSYTF; DNA: TGTGCCAGCAGCCAGGTGGCGGGGAGCTACACCTTC
size: NA; D: NA; V: TRBV7-9; J: TRBJ1-1; CDR3: CASSLGRVRYTEAFF; DNA: TGTGCCAGCAGCTTAGGCAGGGTCCGATACACTGAAGCTTTCTTT
size: NA; D: TRBD2; V: TRBV9; J: TRBJ2-1; CDR3: CASSDTSGGADEQFF; DNA: TGTGCCAGCAGCGATACTAGCGGGGGGGCCGATGAGCAGTTCTTC
size: few; D: TRBD2; V: TRBV12-5; J: TRBJ2-1; CDR3: CASGAGGRSEQFF; DNA: TGTGCTAGTGGAGCGGGGGGGCGGAGTGAGCAGTTCTTC
size: NA; D: NA; V: TRBV29-1; J: TRBJ1-1; CDR3: CSVEGQKGAFF; DNA: TGCAGCGTCGAAGGACAGAAAGGAGCTTTCTTT
size: NA; D: TRBD2; V: TRBV6-2/TRBV6-3; J: TRBJ2-7; CDR3: CASSDATSGAGYEQYF; DNA: TGTGCCAGCAGTGACGCGACTAGCGGGGCTGGGTACGAGCAGTACTTC
size: NA; D: NA; V: TRBV10-1; J: TRBJ2-3; CDR3: CASSEGRRADTQYF; DNA: TGCGCCAGCAGTGAGGGTCGGAGGGCAGATACGCAGTATTTT
size: NA; D: TRBD2; V: TRBV19; J: TRBJ2-3; CDR3: CASSLRGGPDTQYF; DNA: TGTGCCAGTAGCCTTCGGGGGGGCCCAGATACGCAGTATTTT
size: NA; D: NA; V: TRBV5-1; J: TRBJ1-1; CDR3: CASSSTGRATEAFF; DNA: TGCGCCAGCAGCTCTACAGGGAGGGCGACTGAAGCTTTCTTT
size: NA; D: TRBD1; V: TRBV6-1; J: TRBJ1-1; CDR3: CASSEALVGTTGVTEAFF; DNA: TGTGCCAGCAGTGAAGCCTTGGTGGGAACGACAGGGGTCACTGAAGCTTTCTTT
size: NA; D: TRBD1; V: TRBV19; J: TRBJ1-1; CDR3: CASSLLMGTDAEAFF; DNA: TGTGCCAGTAGTCTCCTGATGGGGACAGATGCTGAAGCTTTCTTT
size: NA; D: NA; V: TRBV12-5; J: TRBJ1-2; CDR3: CASGFTGGYTF; DNA: TGTGCTAGTGGTTTCACAGGTGGCTACACCTTC
size: NA; D: TRBD1; V: TRBV2; J: TRBJ1-2; CDR3: CASSKTGEHGYTF; DNA: TGTGCCAGCAGCAAGACAGGGGAACATGGCTACACCTTC
size: NA; D: NA; V: TRBV11-2; J: TRBJ1-2; CDR3: CASSSDSNYGYTF; DNA: TGTGCCAGCAGCTCCGACAGTAACTATGGCTACACCTTC
size: NA; D: NA; V: TRBV9; J: TRBJ2-5; CDR3: CASSGEGGLVETQYF; DNA: TGTGCCAGCAGCGGAGAGGGGGGGCTTGTGGAGACCCAGTACTTC
size: once; D: TRBD1; V: TRBV9; J: TRBJ1-2; CDR3: CASSASTGSNYGYTF; DNA: TGTGCCAGCAGCGCGTCGACAGGGTCGAACTATGGCTACACCTTC
size: NA; D: TRBD1; V: TRBV11-2; J: TRBJ1-2; CDR3: CASSFGDRESGYTF; DNA: TGTGCCAGCAGCTTCGGGGACAGGGAGTCTGGCTACACCTTC
size: few; D: NA; V: TRBV14; J: TRBJ1-6; CDR3: CASSQGRDYSPLHF; DNA: TGTGCCAGCAGCCAGGGGAGGGATTATTCACCCCTCCACTTT
size: NA; D: NA; V: TRBV7-6; J: TRBJ2-1; CDR3: CASSSPVGGAGFYNEQFF; DNA: TGTGCCAGCAGCTCCCCGGTAGGCGGGGCGGGATTCTACAATGAGCAGTTCTTC
size: once; D: NA; V: TRBV2; J: TRBJ1-1; CDR3: CASSDGQPRGTEAFF; DNA: TGTGCCAGCAGTGACGGACAGCCCCGGGGCACTGAAGCTTTCTTT
size: NA; D: TRBD1; V: TRBV9; J: TRBJ2-5; CDR3: CASSPRDRVQETQYF; DNA: TGTGCCAGCAGCCCCCGGGACAGGGTTCAAGAGACCCAGTACTTC
size: few; D: TRBD1; V: TRBV5-6; J: TRBJ1-3; CDR3: CASSRDRGYSGNTIYF; DNA: TGTGCCAGCAGCCGGGACAGGGGCTACTCTGGAAACACCATATATTTT
size: NA; D: TRBD2; V: TRBV6-5; J: TRBJ2-7; CDR3: CASKGGGTHEQYF; DNA: TGTGCCAGCAAAGGCGGGGGGACCCACGAGCAGTACTTC
size: NA; D: NA; V: TRBV20-1; J: TRBJ1-1; CDR3: CSASSGRNTEAFF; DNA: TGCAGTGCTAGTTCGGGGAGAAACACTGAAGCTTTCTTT
size: NA; D: TRBD2; V: TRBV7-2; J: TRBJ2-2; CDR3: CASSSPWGGGASTGELFF; DNA: TGTGCCAGCAGCTCCCCCTGGGGCGGGGGGGCGTCTACCGGGGAGCTGTTTTTT